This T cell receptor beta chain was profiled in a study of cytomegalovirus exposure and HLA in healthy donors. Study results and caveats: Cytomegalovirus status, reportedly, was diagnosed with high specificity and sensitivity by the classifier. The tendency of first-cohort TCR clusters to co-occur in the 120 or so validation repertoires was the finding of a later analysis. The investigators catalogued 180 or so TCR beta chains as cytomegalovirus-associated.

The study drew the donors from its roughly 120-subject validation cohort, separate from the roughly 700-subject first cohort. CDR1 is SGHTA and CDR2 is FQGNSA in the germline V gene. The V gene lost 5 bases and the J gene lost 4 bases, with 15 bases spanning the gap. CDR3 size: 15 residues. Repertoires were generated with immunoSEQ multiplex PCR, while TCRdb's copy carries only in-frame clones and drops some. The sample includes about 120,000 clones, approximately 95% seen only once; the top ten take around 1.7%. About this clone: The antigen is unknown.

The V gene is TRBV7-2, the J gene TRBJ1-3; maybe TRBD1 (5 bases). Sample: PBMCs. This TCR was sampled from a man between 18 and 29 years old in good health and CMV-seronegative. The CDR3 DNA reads TGTGCCAGCAGCGGAGCGGGGGGACCGGGAAACACCATATATTTT. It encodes CASSGAGGPGNTIYF.